Below, 9 T cell receptor beta chains from the same sample are listed, as sequenced in a study of T cell repertoires in aging, cancer and after chemotherapy. Peripheral blood genomic DNA, not sorted cells or RNA, was the template. TRB rearrangements spanning V, D and J were amplified using mixed TRB-A/B primers. TCRdb reanalysed the multiplex PCR reads using MiXCR and keeps one entry per CDR3 protein. The table records roughly 2,000 distinct CDR3 sequences, about 26% of them present only once. Specimen: blood. All receptors come from a human donor in good health.

Concerning this clonotype: A much larger clonotype is one base distant, so this may be a read error. V and J are TRBV7-6 and TRBJ2-1; D remains ambiguous. The V end was cut by 5 bases, the J end by 13 bases, with 12 bases between. The CDR3 length is 11 residues. CDR1 is SGHVS, CDR2 FNYEAQ, per germline. Written as DNA, the CDR3 is TGTGCCAGCAGCGCCTCCGAGACCCAGTTCTTC. Amino acid sequence: CASSASETQFF.

This clonotype is deemed medium-sized. The chain uses TRBV6-5 and TRBJ2-5; possible D gene TRBD1, 5 bases. CDR3 length: 16 amino acids. The V and J ends lost 6 bases and 4 bases respectively, with 21 bases between them. CDR1 MNHEY and CDR2 SVGAGI come from the germline V gene. The CDR3: CASSPTRTPAGETQYF. The CDR3 nucleotides are TGTGCCAGCAGCCCCACTCGGACACCCGCTGGAGAGACCCAGTACTTC.

V usage is TRBV27 and J usage is TRBJ2-1, with 10 bases lining up with TRBD2. The CDR3 loop spans 15 amino acids. From germline, CDR1 is MNHEY and CDR2 SMNVEV (reference sequence). The V segment lost 5 bases and the J segment 4 bases; nucleotides outside the gene matches: 5. The CDR3 reads CASSLTSGLYNEQFF. The CDR3 bases are TGTGCCAGCAGTCTGACTAGCGGGTTATACAATGAGCAGTTCTTC.

This clonotype is categorized as medium-sized. J is TRBJ2-1 and V is TRBV7-9; 10 bases match TRBD2. This CDR3 has 15 residues. V was clipped by 0 bases and J by 4 bases; unmatched bases: 0. Germline loops: CDR1 SEHNR, CDR2 FQNEAQ (reference sequence). CDR3 DNA: TGTGCCAGCAGCTTAGCGGGACTAGCGTACAATGAGCAGTTCTTC. Protein product: CASSLAGLAYNEQFF.

Remarks on this clonotype: A much larger clone lies a single base off, so this may be a read error. V and J are TRBV19 and TRBJ1-2, with D perhaps matching TRBD1 (5 bases). The V gene's germline CDR1 is LNHDA and CDR2 SQIVND (reference sequence). The CDR3 runs to 14 residues. The CDR3 here is CASSPSGGDYCYTF. For the CDR3, the DNA is TGTGCCAGTAGTCCCTCTGGGGGGGACTATTGCTACACCTTC.

By share of the sample, this clonotype is medium-sized (0.01 to 0.1%). V usage is TRBV6-2 or TRBV6-3 and J usage is TRBJ2-7; no definite D call. The CDR3 is made up of 15 amino acids. CDR1 and CDR2 from the germline V gene are MNHEY and SVGEGT. V lost 6 bases to trimming and J lost 7 bases, with 22 bases between them. The DNA of the CDR3 is TGTGCCAGCAGCCCCCCTCGGCTAGGGTCAGGAGAGCAGTACTTC. This gives the protein CASSPPRLGSGEQYF.

The gene calls are TRBV14 and TRBJ1-6; tentative D call: TRBD1 (5 bases). The CDR3 covers 19 residues. Germline V lookup: CDR1 SGHDN, CDR2 FVKESK. V shed 3 bases and J shed 0 bases, with 18 bases lying between them. Written as DNA, the CDR3 is TGTGCCAGCAGCCAGGTCGGGGCCCCCGGCGGCTCCTATAATTCACCCCTCCACTTT. Residues: CASSQVGAPGGSYNSPLHF. The full variable domain, rest sourced from reference TRBV14 and TRBJ1-6, is EAGVTQFPSHSVIEKGQTVTLRCDPISGHDNLYWYRRVMGKEIKFLLHFVKESKQDESGMPNNRFLAERTGGTYSTLKVQPAELEDSGVYFCASSQVGAPGGSYNSPLHFGNGTRLTVT.

This clonotype has just a few counts. The CDR3 DNA reads as TGTGCCAGCAGCTACGTCCAGGGTATCGGGGAAGAGACCCAGTACTTC. Translation: CASSYVQGIGEETQYF. The V call is TRBV6-2 or TRBV6-3, the J call TRBJ2-5; the D call may be TRBD1 or TRBD2 (5 bases each). The CDR3 is 16 residues long. CDR1 is MNHEY, CDR2 SVGEGT, per germline. The V end was cut by 6 bases, the J end by 3 bases, with 20 bases between.

This clonotype is termed large. This chain joins TRBV19 and TRBJ2-1; D is possibly TRBD2 (5 bases). The ends were cut back, 3 bases at V and 8 bases at J, with 8 bases in the middle. The germline gives CDR1 LNHDA, CDR2 SQIVND (reference sequence). The CDR3 runs to 12 residues. The CDR3 nucleotides read TGTGCCAGTAGTATTCTGGGAGATGAGCAGTTCTTC. Amino acids: CASSILGDEQFF.